Listed below are T cell receptor beta chains from one sample, sequenced in a study of vaccination and CD4 T cells after COVID-19. The antigens these receptors bind are not known. Each CDR3 protein gets one entry after TCRdb re-called the PCR reads with MiXCR. The data show about 15,000 distinct CDR3 sequences, approximately 48% seen once. The sample consisted of CD4+ T cells from blood, cultured in vitro, taken before SARS-CoV-2 vaccination. These receptors were collected from a human donor who had recovered from COVID-19. Each CDR3 is given with its conserved first and last residue. The order of the fields is CDR3 DNA, CDR3 protein, CDR3 length, D gene, clone size, V gene, J gene. The D gene is left open where the match is weak. Expanded clones are given a class, and other clones once, few, many or no size at all.

CDR3 DNA: TGTGCCAGCAGTCGCCTTGGACTAGCGGGGGGCTCCTACGAGCAGTACTTC
CDR3 protein: CASSRLGLAGGSYEQYF
CDR3 length: 17
D gene: TRBD2
clone size: -
V gene: TRBV12-3/TRBV12-4
J gene: TRBJ2-7

CDR3 DNA: TGTGCCAGCAGCTCCCGGGACAGCTCCTACGAGCAGTACTTC
CDR3 protein: CASSSRDSSYEQYF
CDR3 length: 14
D gene: TRBD1
clone size: once
V gene: TRBV7-6
J gene: TRBJ2-7

CDR3 DNA: TGTGCCAGCAGCCGTCATGGGTCGGGAGAGACCCAGTACTTC
CDR3 protein: CASSRHGSGETQYF
CDR3 length: 14
D gene: -
clone size: -
V gene: TRBV7-2
J gene: TRBJ2-5

CDR3 DNA: TGTGCCAGCAGGACGCAGGGGGCGCTGGGCTACACCTTC
CDR3 protein: CASRTQGALGYTF
CDR3 length: 13
D gene: TRBD1
clone size: few
V gene: TRBV6-1
J gene: TRBJ1-2

CDR3 DNA: TGCAGTGATGCGAATTCGTGGGGCGAGCAGTTCTTC
CDR3 protein: CSDANSWGEQFF
CDR3 length: 12
D gene: -
clone size: few
V gene: TRBV20-1
J gene: TRBJ2-1

CDR3 DNA: TGTGCCAGCAGAGTGCCGGGACAACTCAATCAGCCCCAGCATTTT
CDR3 protein: CASRVPGQLNQPQHF
CDR3 length: 15
D gene: -
clone size: -
V gene: TRBV6-1
J gene: TRBJ1-5

CDR3 DNA: TGTGCCAGCAGCTTTCGGGGGGGCAATCAGCCCCAGCATTTT
CDR3 protein: CASSFRGGNQPQHF
CDR3 length: 14
D gene: -
clone size: -
V gene: TRBV12-1
J gene: TRBJ1-5

CDR3 DNA: TGTGCCAGCAGCTTAGCAGGGGGGGGCTATGGCTACACCTTC
CDR3 protein: CASSLAGGGYGYTF
CDR3 length: 14
D gene: -
clone size: -
V gene: TRBV7-9
J gene: TRBJ1-2

CDR3 DNA: TGTGCCACCAGCAGAGATCTAGGACAGGGTACCGGGGAGCTGTTTTTT
CDR3 protein: CATSRDLGQGTGELFF
CDR3 length: 16
D gene: TRBD1
clone size: -
V gene: TRBV15
J gene: TRBJ2-2

CDR3 DNA: TGTGCCAGCAGTTTATCGTGGGCAGGGCGGGAAAAACTGTTTTTT
CDR3 protein: CASSLSWAGREKLFF
CDR3 length: 15
D gene: -
clone size: -
V gene: TRBV27
J gene: TRBJ1-4

CDR3 DNA: TGTGCCAGCAGCCAAGAGGGAAGGGACTACGAGCAGTACTTC
CDR3 protein: CASSQEGRDYEQYF
CDR3 length: 14
D gene: -
clone size: -
V gene: TRBV4-2
J gene: TRBJ2-7

CDR3 DNA: TGTGCCAGCAAGACCCGGGGTACAGGTGGGGCCAACGTCCTGACTTTC
CDR3 protein: CASKTRGTGGANVLTF
CDR3 length: 16
D gene: -
clone size: -
V gene: TRBV27
J gene: TRBJ2-6

CDR3 DNA: TGTGCCAGCGGTTACTCGATTTCAGGGACGGACACTGAAGCTTTCTTT
CDR3 protein: CASGYSISGTDTEAFF
CDR3 length: 16
D gene: -
clone size: -
V gene: TRBV6-2/TRBV6-3
J gene: TRBJ1-1

CDR3 DNA: TGTGCCACCACGGACAGGGTGGGGGAGCAGCCCCAGCATTTT
CDR3 protein: CATTDRVGEQPQHF
CDR3 length: 14
D gene: TRBD1
clone size: -
V gene: TRBV18
J gene: TRBJ1-5

CDR3 DNA: TGTGCCAGCAGCCCCCGGGTGGATTCACCCCTCCACTTT
CDR3 protein: CASSPRVDSPLHF
CDR3 length: 13
D gene: -
clone size: -
V gene: TRBV6-2/TRBV6-3
J gene: TRBJ1-6